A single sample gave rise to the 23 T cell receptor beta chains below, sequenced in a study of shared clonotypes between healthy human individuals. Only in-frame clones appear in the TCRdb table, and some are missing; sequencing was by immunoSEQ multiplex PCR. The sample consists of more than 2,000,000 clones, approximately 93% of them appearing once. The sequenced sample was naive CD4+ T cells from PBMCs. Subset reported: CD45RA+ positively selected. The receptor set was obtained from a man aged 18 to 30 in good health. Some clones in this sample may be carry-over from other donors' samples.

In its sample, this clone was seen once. This chain's CDR3 is CASSLGLPRSMNTEAFF. In DNA form, the CDR3 reads TGTGCCAGCAGCTTGGGGCTCCCCCGCTCTATGAACACTGAAGCTTTCTTT. The chain employs TRBV11-2 and TRBJ1-1; TRBD1 is a possible D gene (5 bases). The germline V gene encodes CDR1 SGHAT and CDR2 FQNNGV. The CDR3 sequence is 17 residues long. Trimming cost V 3 bases and J 0 bases, with 17 bases left between them.

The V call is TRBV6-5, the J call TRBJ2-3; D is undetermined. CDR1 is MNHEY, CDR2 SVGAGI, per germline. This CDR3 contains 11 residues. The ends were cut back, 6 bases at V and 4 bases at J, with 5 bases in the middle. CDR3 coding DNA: TGTGCCAGCAGCAACTCAGATACGCAGTATTTT. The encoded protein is CASSNSDTQYF.

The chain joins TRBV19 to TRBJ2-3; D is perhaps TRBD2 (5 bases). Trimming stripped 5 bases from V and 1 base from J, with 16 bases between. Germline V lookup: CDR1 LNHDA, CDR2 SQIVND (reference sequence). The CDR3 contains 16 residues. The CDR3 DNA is TGTGCCAGTAGTGACCCCATGGGAGTGGGCACAGATACGCAGTATTTT. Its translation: CASSDPMGVGTDTQYF.

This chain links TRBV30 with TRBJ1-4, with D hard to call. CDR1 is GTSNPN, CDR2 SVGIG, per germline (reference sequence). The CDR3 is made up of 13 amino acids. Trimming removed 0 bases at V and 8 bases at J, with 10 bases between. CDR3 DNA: TGTGCCTGGAGTGTACGAATGGGGGAAAAACTGTTTTTT. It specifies CAWSVRMGEKLFF.

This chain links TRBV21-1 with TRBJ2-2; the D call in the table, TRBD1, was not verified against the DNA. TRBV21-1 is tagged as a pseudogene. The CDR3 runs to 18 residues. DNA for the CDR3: TGTGCCAGCAGCAAAGGGAGGGGACAGGACCCGAACACCGGGGAGCTGTTTTTT. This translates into CASSKGRGQDPNTGELFF.

Here the CDR3 reads CASSLPRQGTSNTGELFF. CDR3 sequence (DNA): TGTGCCAGCAGTTTACCACGACAGGGGACTTCGAACACCGGGGAGCTGTTTTTT. This rearrangement joins TRBV27 to TRBJ2-2; 8 bases fit TRBD1. This CDR3 region has 18 residues. The J segment lost 0 bases and the V segment lost 2 bases, leaving 8 bases of the junction unmatched. Germline V CDR1 and CDR2: MNHEY, SMNVEV (reference sequence).

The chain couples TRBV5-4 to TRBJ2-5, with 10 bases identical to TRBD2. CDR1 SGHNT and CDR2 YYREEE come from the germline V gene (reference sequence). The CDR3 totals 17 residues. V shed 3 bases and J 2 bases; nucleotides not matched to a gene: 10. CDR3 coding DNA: TGTGCCAGCAGCTCGGGTGGACTAGCGGCAATTCAAGAGACCCAGTACTTC. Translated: CASSSGGLAAIQETQYF.

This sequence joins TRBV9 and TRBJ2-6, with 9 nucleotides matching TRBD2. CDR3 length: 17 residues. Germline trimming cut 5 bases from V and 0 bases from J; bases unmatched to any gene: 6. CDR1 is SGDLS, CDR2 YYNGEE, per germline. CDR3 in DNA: TGTGCCAGCAGTTATTTAGCGGGAGACTCTGGGGCCAACGTCCTGACTTTC. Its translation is CASSYLAGDSGANVLTF.

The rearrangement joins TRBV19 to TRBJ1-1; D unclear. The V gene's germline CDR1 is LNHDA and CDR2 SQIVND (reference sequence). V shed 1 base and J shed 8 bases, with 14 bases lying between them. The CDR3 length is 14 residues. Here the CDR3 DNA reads TGTGCCAGTAGTATAGGAGCAGACCGAGCGGAAGCTTTCTTT. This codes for CASSIGADRAEAFF.

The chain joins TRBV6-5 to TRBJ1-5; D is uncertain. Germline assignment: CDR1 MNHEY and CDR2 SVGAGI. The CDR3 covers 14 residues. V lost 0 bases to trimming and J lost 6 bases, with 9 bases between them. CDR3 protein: CASSYSSTGQPQHF. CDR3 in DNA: TGTGCCAGCAGTTACTCGTCGACGGGTCAGCCCCAGCATTTT.

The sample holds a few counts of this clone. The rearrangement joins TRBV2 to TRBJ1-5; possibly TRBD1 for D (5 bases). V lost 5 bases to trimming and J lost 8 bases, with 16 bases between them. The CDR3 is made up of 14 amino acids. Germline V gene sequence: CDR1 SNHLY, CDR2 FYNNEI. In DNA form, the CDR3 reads TGTGCCAGCAGTAAGGGACCACAACGTGAGCCCCAGCATTTT. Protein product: CASSKGPQREPQHF.

CDR3 DNA: TGTGCCAGCACCTGGACAGTGGGCACTGAAGCTTTCTTT. Residues: CASTWTVGTEAFF. This chain uses TRBV2 with TRBJ1-1, with D perhaps matching TRBD1 (6 bases). The CDR3 totals 13 residues. Germline V gives CDR1 SNHLY, CDR2 FYNNEI. The V end was cut by 7 bases, the J end by 4 bases, with 13 bases between.

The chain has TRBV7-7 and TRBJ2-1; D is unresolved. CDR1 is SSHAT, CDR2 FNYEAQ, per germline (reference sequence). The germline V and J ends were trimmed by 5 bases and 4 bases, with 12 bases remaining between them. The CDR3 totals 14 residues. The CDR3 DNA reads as TGTGCCAGCAGCCCACTTATGCTTTACAATGAGCAGTTCTTC. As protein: CASSPLMLYNEQFF.

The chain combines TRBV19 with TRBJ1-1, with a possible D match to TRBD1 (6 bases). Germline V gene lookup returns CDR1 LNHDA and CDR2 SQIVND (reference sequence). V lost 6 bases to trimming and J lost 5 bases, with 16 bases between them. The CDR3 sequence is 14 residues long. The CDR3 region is CASRQGNERTEAFF. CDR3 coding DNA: TGTGCCAGTAGACAGGGTAATGAGAGGACTGAAGCTTTCTTT.

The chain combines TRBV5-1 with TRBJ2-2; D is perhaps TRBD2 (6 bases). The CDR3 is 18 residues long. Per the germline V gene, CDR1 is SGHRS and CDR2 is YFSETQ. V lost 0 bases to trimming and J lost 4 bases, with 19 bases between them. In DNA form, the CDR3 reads TGCGCCAGCAGCTTGGTTCGGGACTCAGTCCCCGGCACCGGGGAGCTGTTTTTT. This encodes CASSLVRDSVPGTGELFF.

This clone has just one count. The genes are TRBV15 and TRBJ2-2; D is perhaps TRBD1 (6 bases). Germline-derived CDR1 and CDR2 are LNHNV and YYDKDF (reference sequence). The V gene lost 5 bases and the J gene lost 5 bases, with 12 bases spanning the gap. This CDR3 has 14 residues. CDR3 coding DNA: TGTGCCACCAGCTCCAACAGGGAAACCGGGGAGCTGTTTTTT. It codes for CATSSNRETGELFF.

The CDR3 coding sequence is TGTGCCATCAGTGAGGGTAGTAGCGAGCAGTACTTC. This gives the protein CAISEGSSEQYF. The chain recombines TRBV10-3 with TRBJ2-5; D is undetermined. The end of the DNA aligns better with TRBJ2-7, so the J call may be wrong. Germline V gene sequence: CDR1 ENHRY, CDR2 SYGVKD. CDR3 length: 12 residues.

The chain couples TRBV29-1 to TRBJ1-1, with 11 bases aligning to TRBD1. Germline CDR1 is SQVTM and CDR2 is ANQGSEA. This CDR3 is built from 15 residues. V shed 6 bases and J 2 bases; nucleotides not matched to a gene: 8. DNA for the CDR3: TGCAGCGTCATAGGACAGGGGGCGGTAAACACTGAAGCTTTCTTT. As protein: CSVIGQGAVNTEAFF.

For the CDR3, the DNA is TGTGCCAGTAGTATAGGCTTGGGGGGAGGGATCGAAGCCCAGCATTTT. Translating gives CASSIGLGGGIEAQHF. V usage is TRBV19 and J usage is TRBJ1-5, with TRBD1 as a possible D gene (5 bases). Between the trimmed V and J ends, which lost 1 base and 11 bases, there was a span of 21 bases. Germline-derived CDR1 and CDR2 are LNHDA and SQIVND (reference sequence). CDR3 size: 16 residues. The entire variable domain, with the rest obtained from reference TRBV19 and TRBJ1-5, is as follows: DGGITQSPKYLFRKEGQNVTLSCEQNLNHDAMYWYRQDPGQGLRLIYYSQIVNDFQKGDIAEGYSVSREKKESFPLTVTSAQKNPTAFYLCASSIGLGGGIEAQHFGDGTRLSIL.

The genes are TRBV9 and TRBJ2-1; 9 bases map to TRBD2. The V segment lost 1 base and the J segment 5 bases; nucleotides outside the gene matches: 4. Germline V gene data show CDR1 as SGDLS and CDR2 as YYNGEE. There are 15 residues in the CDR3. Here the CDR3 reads CASSVWLAGNNEQFF. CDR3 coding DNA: TGTGCCAGCAGCGTATGGCTAGCGGGAAACAATGAGCAGTTCTTC.

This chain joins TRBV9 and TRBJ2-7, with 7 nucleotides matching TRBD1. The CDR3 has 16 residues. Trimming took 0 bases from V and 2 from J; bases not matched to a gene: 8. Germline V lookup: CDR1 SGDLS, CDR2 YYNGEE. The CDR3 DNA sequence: TGTGCCAGCAGCGTAGAGGGGGCCACAGGGGCCTACGAGCAGTACTTC. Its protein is CASSVEGATGAYEQYF.

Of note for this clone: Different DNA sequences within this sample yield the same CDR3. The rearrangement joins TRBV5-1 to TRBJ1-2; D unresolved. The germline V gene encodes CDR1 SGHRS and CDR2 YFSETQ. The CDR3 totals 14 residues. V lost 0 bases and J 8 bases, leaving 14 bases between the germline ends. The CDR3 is CASSLAAGREGYTF. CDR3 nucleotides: TGCGCCAGCAGCTTGGCCGCGGGGAGAGAAGGCTACACCTTC.

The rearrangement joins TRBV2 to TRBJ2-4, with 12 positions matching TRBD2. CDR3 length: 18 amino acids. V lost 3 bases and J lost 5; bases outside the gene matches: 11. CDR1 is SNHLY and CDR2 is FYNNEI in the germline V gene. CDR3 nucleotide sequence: TGTGCCAGCAGTGAGGGGTTTAGACTAGCGGGAGTTGAAAACATTCAGTACTTC. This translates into CASSEGFRLAGVENIQYF.